This is a list of T cell receptor beta chains from one sample in a study of blood T cell repertoires in COVID-19. Profiling relied on immunoSEQ multiplex PCR, and the TCRdb table lists in-frame clones only, not all of them. The sample contains roughly 120,000 clones, around nine tenths of which appear only once. Sequencing was carried out using peripheral blood. The receptors come from a human donor in a cohort sampled during active COVID-19. Each CDR3 is given with its conserved first and last residue. A D gene is named only where the DNA matches it firmly. Clone size is not always given. Where it is, it says once, few, many or a class for expanded clones.

15,TRBV11-2,TRBD1,TRBJ2-6,-,CASSLDRAGANVLTF,TGTGCCAGCAGTTTGGACAGGGCTGGGGCCAACGTCCTGACTTTC
13,TRBV18,-,TRBJ1-1,-,CASSPPVGTEAFF,TGTGCCAGCTCACCACCGGTCGGGACTGAAGCTTTCTTT
20,TRBV6-1,TRBD2,TRBJ2-7,-,CASSEIELVAGGTFSYEQYF,TGTGCCAGCAGTGAAATTGAGCTTGTCGCGGGGGGGACCTTCTCCTACGAGCAGTACTTC
17,TRBV19,-,TRBJ1-5,-,CASSIRLAWAGNQPQHF,TGTGCCAGTAGTATACGCCTAGCGTGGGCCGGTAATCAGCCCCAGCATTTT
13,TRBV6-1,-,TRBJ1-1,few,CASSELSNTEAFF,TGTGCCAGCAGTGAATTATCGAACACTGAAGCTTTCTTT
17,TRBV21-1,-,TRBJ2-2,-,CASSKPSGTGSPGELFF,TGTGCCAGCAGCAAACCTTCCGGGACAGGGTCCCCCGGGGAGCTGTTTTTT
14,TRBV6-5,TRBD1,TRBJ2-2,-,CASSHDRVTGELFF,TGTGCCAGCAGTCACGACAGGGTGACCGGGGAGCTGTTTTTT
13,TRBV2,-,TRBJ2-2,-,CASSRTNTGELFF,TGTGCCAGCAGCCGGACTAACACCGGGGAGCTGTTTTTT
15,TRBV19,TRBD1,TRBJ2-7,-,CASSILASGGYEQYF,TGTGCCAGTAGTATTCTTGCGTCAGGGGGCTACGAGCAGTACTTC
13,TRBV19,-,TRBJ2-1,-,CASSISSDNEQFF,TGTGCCAGTAGTATTAGCTCCGACAATGAGCAGTTCTTC
13,TRBV3-1/TRBV3-2,-,TRBJ2-7,-,CASSPEVSYEQYF,TGTGCCAGCTCCCCCGAGGTGTCCTACGAGCAGTACTTC
15,TRBV12-2,-,TRBJ2-7,-,CASRFLLAESYEQYF,TGTGCAAGTCGCTTTCTACTAGCGGAATCCTACGAGCAGTACTTC
17,TRBV3-1/TRBV3-2,-,TRBJ2-3,-,CASSQDPSGGGADTQYF,TGTGCCAGCAGCCAAGACCCTAGCGGAGGGGGGGCAGATACGCAGTATTTT
14,TRBV7-2,-,TRBJ1-1,-,CASSLQTLNTEAFF,TGTGCCAGCAGCTTACAAACTCTGAACACTGAAGCTTTCTTT
19,TRBV23-1,TRBD1,TRBJ2-4,-,CASSQSIPTGGPSGNIQYF,TGCGCCAGCAGTCAATCGATCCCGACAGGGGGCCCGAGCGGAAACATTCAGTACTTC
16,TRBV7-9,-,TRBJ1-5,few,CASSLGGGVSNQPQHF,TGTGCCAGCAGCTTAGGTGGCGGAGTTAGCAATCAGCCCCAGCATTTT
16,TRBV19,TRBD1,TRBJ2-5,-,CASSYFTGTGQGTQYF,TGTGCCAGTAGTTACTTTACCGGGACAGGTCAAGGGACCCAGTACTTC
15,TRBV10-2,TRBD1,TRBJ1-1,once,CASSPRQGMNTEAFF,TGCGCCAGCAGCCCCAGACAGGGGATGAACACTGAAGCTTTCTTT
15,TRBV18,TRBD1,TRBJ2-2,-,CASSPGTGGTGELFF,TGTGCCAGCTCGCCGGGGACAGGCGGTACCGGGGAGCTGTTTTTT
14,TRBV5-1,-,TRBJ2-7,-,CASGNRESRDEQYF,TGCGCCAGCGGAAACAGGGAATCGCGGGACGAGCAGTACTTC
16,TRBV5-6,TRBD1,TRBJ1-5,-,CASSLSLTGDNQPQHF,TGTGCCAGCAGCTTGTCCTTGACAGGGGATAATCAGCCCCAGCATTTT
14,TRBV11-2,-,TRBJ2-5,-,CASSLTAGVKTQYF,TGTGCCAGCAGCTTAACGGCCGGGGTCAAGACCCAGTACTTC
13,TRBV7-2,-,TRBJ2-5,-,CASSPSSQETQYF,TGTGCCAGCAGCCCGTCGTCCCAAGAGACCCAGTACTTC
13,TRBV29-1,TRBD2,TRBJ2-3,-,CSVSGEATDTQYF,TGCAGCGTTAGCGGGGAGGCCACAGATACGCAGTATTTT
15,TRBV6-2/TRBV6-3,TRBD1,TRBJ2-5,-,CASSYTGTGTETQYF,TGTGCCAGCAGTTACACCGGGACAGGGACAGAGACCCAGTACTTC
18,TRBV24-1,-,TRBJ1-5,-,CATSDLPPVRGSNQPQHF,TGTGCCACCAGTGATTTGCCCCCGGTCAGGGGTAGCAATCAGCCCCAGCATTTT
15,TRBV19,-,TRBJ1-2,-,CASSIPNTPRDGYTF,TGTGCCAGTAGTATACCCAACACCCCGAGGGATGGCTACACCTTC
13,TRBV5-5,-,TRBJ1-1,few,CASSFTGNTEAFF,TGTGCCAGCAGCTTTACAGGGAACACTGAAGCTTTCTTT
15,TRBV18,TRBD1,TRBJ2-7,-,CASSLQGQVSYEQYF,TGTGCCAGCTCACTACAGGGACAGGTCTCCTACGAGCAGTACTTC
18,TRBV7-9,TRBD2,TRBJ2-3,-,CASSLGSGTSGATDTQYF,TGTGCCAGCAGCTTAGGGTCAGGGACTAGCGGGGCCACAGATACGCAGTATTTT
16,TRBV25-1,-,TRBJ1-1,-,CASSEYRNSFPTEAFF,TGTGCCAGCAGTGAATATAGGAACAGCTTTCCCACTGAAGCTTTCTTT
15,TRBV28,TRBD2,TRBJ2-5,-,CASSSLAGGAETQYF,TGTGCCAGCAGTTCCCTAGCGGGGGGAGCAGAGACCCAGTACTTC
14,TRBV30,TRBD1,TRBJ1-1,-,CAWMKWDRNTEAFF,TGTGCCTGGATGAAATGGGACAGAAACACTGAAGCTTTCTTT
15,TRBV5-1,-,TRBJ2-4,-,CASSLGRQPKNIQYF,TGCGCCAGCAGCTTGGGAAGACAGCCGAAAAACATTCAGTACTTC
17,TRBV5-3,-,TRBJ1-5,-,CARSLIGVPPTNQPQHF,TGTGCCAGAAGCTTGATAGGGGTACCCCCCACTAATCAGCCCCAGCATTTT
14,TRBV6-5,-,TRBJ1-1,-,CASSYGGRIIEAFF,TGTGCCAGCAGTTATGGAGGGCGGATCATTGAAGCTTTCTTT
16,TRBV6-5,-,TRBJ2-4,-,CASSYSSDSAKNIQYF,TGTGCCAGCAGTTACTCGTCGGACAGCGCCAAAAACATTCAGTACTTC
15,TRBV9,TRBD2,TRBJ2-1,-,CASSLGTRAYNEQFF,TGTGCCAGCAGCCTTGGGACTAGAGCCTACAATGAGCAGTTCTTC
14,TRBV18,-,TRBJ1-1,-,CASSPAGGPTEAFF,TGTGCCAGCTCACCGGCGGGGGGTCCCACTGAAGCTTTCTTT
13,TRBV10-3,-,TRBJ1-6,-,CAISDLGPTPLHF,TGTGCCATCAGTGACTTGGGGCCTACACCCCTCCACTTT
15,TRBV29-1,TRBD1,TRBJ1-2,-,CSVEDPYTTGYGYTF,TGCAGCGTTGAAGATCCGTATACGACAGGGTACGGCTACACCTTC
17,TRBV3-1/TRBV3-2,-,TRBJ2-5,-,CASSQVGVRTGRETQYF,TGTGCCAGCAGCCAGGTCGGGGTGCGCACAGGGCGAGAGACCCAGTACTTC